The rows below give T cell receptor beta chains drawn from one sample of a study of T cell clonotyping in hematopoietic cell transplantation. The protocol was immunoSEQ multiplex PCR, while the TCRdb copy is restricted to in-frame clones and leaves out a portion. The sample consists of 15,000 to 20,000 clones, around 85% of them appearing once. Sequencing was carried out using peripheral blood mononuclear cells. Receptors originate from a man in his sixties in good health. Some clones in this sample may be carry-over from other donors' samples. CDR3s include the opening cysteine and the closing phenylalanine or tryptophan. The order of the fields is CDR3 protein, CDR3 DNA, D gene, J gene, CDR3 length, clone size, V gene. The D gene is left open where the match is weak. Clone size is given for some rows only: seen once, a few or many times, or a class if the clone is expanded.

CAWSTAVGQFF | TGTGCCTGGAGTACAGCGGTGGGGCAGTTCTTC | . | TRBJ2-1 | 11 | . | TRBV30
CAWSVSLHRGDGYTF | TGTGCCTGGAGTGTATCCCTCCACCGGGGAGATGGCTACACCTTC | . | TRBJ1-2 | 15 | few | TRBV30
CASSLEGSTDTQYF | TGTGCCAGCAGCTTAGAGGGTTCCACAGATACGCAGTATTTT | . | TRBJ2-3 | 14 | . | TRBV7-8
CASSFSGANTEAFF | TGTGCCAGCAGCTTTTCAGGTGCGAACACTGAAGCTTTCTTT | . | TRBJ1-1 | 14 | . | TRBV11-3
CASSLVPRQPYQPQHF | TGTGCCAGCAGCTTAGTCCCCCGCCAGCCATATCAGCCCCAGCATTTT | . | TRBJ1-5 | 16 | once | TRBV7-2
CAWTGTSHTGELFF | TGTGCCTGGACTGGGACTAGCCACACCGGGGAGCTGTTTTTT | TRBD2 | TRBJ2-2 | 14 | . | TRBV30
CASSTLAGGDF | TGTGCCAGCAGTACACTAGCGGGGGGGGACTTC | TRBD2 | TRBJ2-7 | 11 | . | TRBV2
CASSLERLYSPLHF | TGTGCCAGCAGCTTGGAGAGGCTGTATTCACCCCTCCACTTT | . | TRBJ1-6 | 14 | few | TRBV5-6
CASSEVLNYGYTF | TGTGCCAGCAGTGAGGTTCTAAACTATGGCTACACCTTC | . | TRBJ1-2 | 13 | . | TRBV2
CASSRDTNNGPQHF | TGTGCCAGCAGTCGGGACACCAACAACGGCCCCCAGCATTTT | . | TRBJ1-5 | 14 | few | TRBV28
CTSSQGELDGLDTQYF | TGCACCAGCAGCCAAGGGGAACTAGATGGGTTAGATACGCAGTATTTT | . | TRBJ2-3 | 16 | . | TRBV1
CASSAGIYEQYF | TGTGCCAGCAGTGCTGGGATCTACGAGCAGTACTTC | . | TRBJ2-7 | 12 | . | TRBV6-5
CASVGKPQLPLYEQYF | TGTGCCTCGGTGGGCAAGCCCCAGTTACCTCTCTACGAGCAGTACTTC | . | TRBJ2-7 | 16 | . | TRBV28